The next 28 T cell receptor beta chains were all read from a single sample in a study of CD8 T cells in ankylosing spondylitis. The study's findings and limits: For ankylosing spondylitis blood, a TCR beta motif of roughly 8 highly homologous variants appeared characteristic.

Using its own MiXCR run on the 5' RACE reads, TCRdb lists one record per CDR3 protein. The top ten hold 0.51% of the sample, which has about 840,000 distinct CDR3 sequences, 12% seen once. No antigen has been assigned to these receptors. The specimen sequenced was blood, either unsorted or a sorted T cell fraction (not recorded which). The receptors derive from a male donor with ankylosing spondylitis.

The CDR3 nucleotides are TGTGCCAGCAGCTTGGCGAACGGGAACACTGAAGCTTTCTTT. Translated: CASSLANGNTEAFF. The rearrangement joins TRBV5-4 to TRBJ1-1, with D unresolved. V shed 0 bases and J shed 1 base, with 7 bases lying between them. Germline values: CDR1 SGHNT, CDR2 YYREEE (reference sequence). This CDR3 has 14 amino acids.

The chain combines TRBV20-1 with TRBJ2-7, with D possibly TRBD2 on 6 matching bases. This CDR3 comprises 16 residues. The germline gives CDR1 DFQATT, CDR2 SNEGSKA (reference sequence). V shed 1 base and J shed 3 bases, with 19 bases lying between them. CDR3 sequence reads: CSARGAGTAFDYEQYF. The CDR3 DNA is TGCAGTGCTAGAGGGGCGGGAACTGCCTTTGACTACGAGCAGTACTTC.

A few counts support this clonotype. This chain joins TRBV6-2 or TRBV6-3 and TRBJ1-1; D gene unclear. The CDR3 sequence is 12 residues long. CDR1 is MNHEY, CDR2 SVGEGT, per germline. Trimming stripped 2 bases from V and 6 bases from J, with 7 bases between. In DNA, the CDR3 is TGTGCCAGCAGTTACGCGGGCCCTGAAGCTTTCTTT. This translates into CASSYAGPEAFF.

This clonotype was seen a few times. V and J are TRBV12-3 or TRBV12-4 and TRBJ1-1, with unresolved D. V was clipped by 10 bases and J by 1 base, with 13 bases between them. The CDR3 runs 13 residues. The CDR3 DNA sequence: TGTGCCACCATGAGAAAGGAGAACACTGAAGCTTTCTTT. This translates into CATMRKENTEAFF.

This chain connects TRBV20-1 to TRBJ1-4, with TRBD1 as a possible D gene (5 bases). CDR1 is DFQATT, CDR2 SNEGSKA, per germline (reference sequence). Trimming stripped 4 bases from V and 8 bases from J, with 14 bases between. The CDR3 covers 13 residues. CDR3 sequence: CSAKWRGGEKLFF. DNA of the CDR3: TGCAGTGCTAAGTGGAGGGGCGGGGAAAAACTGTTTTTT.

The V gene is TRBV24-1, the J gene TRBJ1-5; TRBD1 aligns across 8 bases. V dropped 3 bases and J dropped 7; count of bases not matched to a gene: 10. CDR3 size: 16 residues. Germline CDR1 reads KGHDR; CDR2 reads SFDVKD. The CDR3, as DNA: TGTGCCACCAGTGATAACACCAGGGGGCCGGGGCAGCCCCAGCATTTT. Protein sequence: CATSDNTRGPGQPQHF.

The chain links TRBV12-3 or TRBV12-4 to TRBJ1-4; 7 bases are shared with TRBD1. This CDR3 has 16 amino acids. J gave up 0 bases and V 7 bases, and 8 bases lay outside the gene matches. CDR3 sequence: CASTLRQGATNEKLFF. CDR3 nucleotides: TGTGCCAGCACCCTAAGACAGGGTGCAACTAATGAAAAACTGTTTTTT.

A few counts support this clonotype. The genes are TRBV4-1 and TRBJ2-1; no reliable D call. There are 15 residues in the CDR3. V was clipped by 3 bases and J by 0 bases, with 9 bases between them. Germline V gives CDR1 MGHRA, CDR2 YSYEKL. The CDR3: CASSQSENSYNEQFF. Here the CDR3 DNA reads TGCGCCAGCAGCCAGAGCGAGAACTCCTACAATGAGCAGTTCTTC.

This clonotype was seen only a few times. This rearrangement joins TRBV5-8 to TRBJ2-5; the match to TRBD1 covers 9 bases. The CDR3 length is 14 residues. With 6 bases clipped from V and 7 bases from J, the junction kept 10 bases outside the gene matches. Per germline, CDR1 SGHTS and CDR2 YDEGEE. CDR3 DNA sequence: TGTGCCAGCAATCTAGGACAGGGGCCGTGGACCCAGTACTTC. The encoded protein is CASNLGQGPWTQYF.

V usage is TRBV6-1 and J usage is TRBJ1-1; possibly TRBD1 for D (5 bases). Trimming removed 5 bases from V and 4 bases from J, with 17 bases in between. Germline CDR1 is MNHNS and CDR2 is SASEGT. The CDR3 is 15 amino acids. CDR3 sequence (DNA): TGTGCCAGCAGTCGCGCAGGGTTTGCGGCCACTGAAGCTTTCTTT. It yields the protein CASSRAGFAATEAFF.

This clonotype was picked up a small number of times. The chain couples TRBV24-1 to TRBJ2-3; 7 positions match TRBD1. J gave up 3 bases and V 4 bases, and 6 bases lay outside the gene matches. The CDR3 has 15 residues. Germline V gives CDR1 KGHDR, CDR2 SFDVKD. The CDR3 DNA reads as TGTGCCACCAGTGAGACAGGGTCTGGTACAGATACGCAGTATTTT. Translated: CATSETGSGTDTQYF.

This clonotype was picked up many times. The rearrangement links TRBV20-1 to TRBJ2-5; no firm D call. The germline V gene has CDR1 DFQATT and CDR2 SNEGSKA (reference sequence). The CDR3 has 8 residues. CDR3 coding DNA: TGCAGCGGTGGGACCCAGTACTTC. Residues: CSGGTQYF.

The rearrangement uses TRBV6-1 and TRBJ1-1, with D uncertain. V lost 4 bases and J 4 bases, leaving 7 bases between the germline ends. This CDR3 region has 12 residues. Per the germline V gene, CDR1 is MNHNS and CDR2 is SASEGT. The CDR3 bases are TGTGCCAGCAGTGTTTTTCGCACTGAAGCTTTCTTT. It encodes CASSVFRTEAFF.

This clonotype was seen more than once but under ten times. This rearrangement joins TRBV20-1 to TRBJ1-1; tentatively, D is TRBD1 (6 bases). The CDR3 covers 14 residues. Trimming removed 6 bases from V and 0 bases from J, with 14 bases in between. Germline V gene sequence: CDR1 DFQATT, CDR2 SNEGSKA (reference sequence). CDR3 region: CSANRANMNTEAFF. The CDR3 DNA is TGCAGTGCAAACAGGGCGAACATGAACACTGAAGCTTTCTTT.

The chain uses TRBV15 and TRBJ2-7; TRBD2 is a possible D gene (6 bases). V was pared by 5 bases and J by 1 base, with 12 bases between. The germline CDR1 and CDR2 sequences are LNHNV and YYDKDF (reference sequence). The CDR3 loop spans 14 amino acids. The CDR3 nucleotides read TGTGCCACCAGCCGTTATGCGGGGTCCTACGAGCAGTACTTC. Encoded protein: CATSRYAGSYEQYF.

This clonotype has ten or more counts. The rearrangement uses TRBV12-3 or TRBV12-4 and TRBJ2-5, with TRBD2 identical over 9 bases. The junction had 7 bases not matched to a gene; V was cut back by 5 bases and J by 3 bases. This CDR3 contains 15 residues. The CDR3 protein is CASSLRAGGEETQYF. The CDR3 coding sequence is TGTGCCAGCAGTCTCAGGGCGGGGGGGGAAGAGACCCAGTACTTC.

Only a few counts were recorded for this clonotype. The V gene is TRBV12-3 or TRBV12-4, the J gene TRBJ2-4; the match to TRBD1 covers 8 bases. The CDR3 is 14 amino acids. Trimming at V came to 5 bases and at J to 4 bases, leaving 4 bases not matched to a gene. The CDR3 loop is CASSRQGTKNIQYF. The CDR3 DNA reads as TGTGCCAGCAGTCGACAGGGGACAAAAAACATTCAGTACTTC.

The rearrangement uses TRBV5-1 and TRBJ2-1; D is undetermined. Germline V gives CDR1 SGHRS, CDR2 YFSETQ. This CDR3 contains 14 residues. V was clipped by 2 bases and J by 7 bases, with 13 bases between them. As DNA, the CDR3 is TGCGCCAGCAGCTTCCGATCGGGCAAGAATGAGCAGTTCTTC. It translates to CASSFRSGKNEQFF.

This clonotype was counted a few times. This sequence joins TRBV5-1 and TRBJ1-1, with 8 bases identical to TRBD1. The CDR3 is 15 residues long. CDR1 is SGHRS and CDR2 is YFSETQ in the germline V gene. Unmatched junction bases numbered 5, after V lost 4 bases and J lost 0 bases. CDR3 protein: CASSPGTGVNTEAFF. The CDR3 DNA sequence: TGCGCCAGCAGCCCCGGGACAGGCGTGAACACTGAAGCTTTCTTT.

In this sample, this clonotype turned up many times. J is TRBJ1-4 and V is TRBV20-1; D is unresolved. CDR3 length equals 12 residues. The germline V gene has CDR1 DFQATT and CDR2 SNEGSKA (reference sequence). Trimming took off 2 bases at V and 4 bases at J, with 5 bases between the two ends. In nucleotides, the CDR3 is TGCAGTGCTAGACGGGGTAATGAAAAACTGTTTTTT. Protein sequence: CSARRGNEKLFF.

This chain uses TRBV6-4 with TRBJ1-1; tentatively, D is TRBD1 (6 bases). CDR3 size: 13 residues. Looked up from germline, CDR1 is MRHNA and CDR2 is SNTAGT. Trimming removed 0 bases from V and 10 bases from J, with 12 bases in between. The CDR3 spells CASSDSFTGRAFF. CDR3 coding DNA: TGTGCCAGCAGTGACTCGTTTACAGGGAGAGCTTTCTTT.

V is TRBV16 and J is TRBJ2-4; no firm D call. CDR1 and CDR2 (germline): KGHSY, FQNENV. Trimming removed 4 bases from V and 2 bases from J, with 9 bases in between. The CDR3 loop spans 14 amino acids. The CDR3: CASSRGETKNIQYF. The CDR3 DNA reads TGTGCCAGCAGCCGAGGAGAGACCAAAAACATTCAGTACTTC.

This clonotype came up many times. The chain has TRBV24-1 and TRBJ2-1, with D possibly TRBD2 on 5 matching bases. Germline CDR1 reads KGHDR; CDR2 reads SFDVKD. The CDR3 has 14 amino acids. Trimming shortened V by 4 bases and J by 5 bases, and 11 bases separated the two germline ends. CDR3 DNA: TGTGCCACCAGTGAATACGGGGATGACAATGAGCAGTTCTTC. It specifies CATSEYGDDNEQFF.

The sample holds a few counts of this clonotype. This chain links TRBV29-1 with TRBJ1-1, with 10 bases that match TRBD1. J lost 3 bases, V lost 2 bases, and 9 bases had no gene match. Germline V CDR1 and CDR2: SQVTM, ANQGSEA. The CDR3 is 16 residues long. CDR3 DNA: TGCAGCGTTGAAAATTCAGGGACAGGGGTCCACACTGAAGCTTTCTTT. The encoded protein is CSVENSGTGVHTEAFF.

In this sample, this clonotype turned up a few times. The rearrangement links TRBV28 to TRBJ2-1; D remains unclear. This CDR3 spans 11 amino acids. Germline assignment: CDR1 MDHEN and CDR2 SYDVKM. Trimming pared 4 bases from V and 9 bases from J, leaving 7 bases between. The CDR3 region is CASSSRREQFF. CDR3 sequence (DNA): TGTGCCAGCAGTTCCCGACGTGAGCAGTTCTTC.

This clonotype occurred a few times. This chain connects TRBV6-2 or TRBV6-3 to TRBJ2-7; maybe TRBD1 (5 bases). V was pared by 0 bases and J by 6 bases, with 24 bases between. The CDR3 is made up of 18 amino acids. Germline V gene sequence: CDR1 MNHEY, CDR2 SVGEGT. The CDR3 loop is CASSYSWAVGQGFGEQYF. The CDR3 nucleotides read TGTGCCAGCAGTTACTCTTGGGCCGTCGGGCAGGGCTTCGGCGAGCAGTACTTC.

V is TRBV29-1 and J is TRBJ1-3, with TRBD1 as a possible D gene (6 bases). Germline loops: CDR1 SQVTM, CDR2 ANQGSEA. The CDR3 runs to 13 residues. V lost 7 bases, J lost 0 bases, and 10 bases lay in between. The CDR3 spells CSARGNSGNTIYF. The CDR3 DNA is TGCAGCGCTAGGGGGAACTCTGGAAACACCATATATTTT.

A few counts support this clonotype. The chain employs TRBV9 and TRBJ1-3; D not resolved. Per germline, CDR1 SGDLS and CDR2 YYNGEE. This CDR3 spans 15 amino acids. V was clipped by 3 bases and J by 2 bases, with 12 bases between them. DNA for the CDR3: TGTGCCAGCAGCGGATGGAGGCCAACTGGAAACACCATATATTTT. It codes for CASSGWRPTGNTIYF. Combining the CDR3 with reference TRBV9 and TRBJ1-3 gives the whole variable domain DSGVTQTPKHLITATGQRVTLRCSPRSGDLSVYWYQQSLDQGLQFLIQYYNGEERAKGNILERFSAQQFPDLHSELNLSSLELGDSALYFCASSGWRPTGNTIYFGEGSWLTVV.